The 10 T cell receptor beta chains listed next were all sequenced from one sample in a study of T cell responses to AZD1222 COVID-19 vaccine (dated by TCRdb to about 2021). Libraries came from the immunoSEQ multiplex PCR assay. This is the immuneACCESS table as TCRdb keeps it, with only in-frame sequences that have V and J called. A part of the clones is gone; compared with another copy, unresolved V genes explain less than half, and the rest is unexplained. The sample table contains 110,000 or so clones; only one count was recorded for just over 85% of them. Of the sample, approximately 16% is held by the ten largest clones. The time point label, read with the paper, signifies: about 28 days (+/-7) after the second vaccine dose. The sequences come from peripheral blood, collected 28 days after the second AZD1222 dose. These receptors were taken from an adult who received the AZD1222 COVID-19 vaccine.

CDR3 coding DNA: TGTGCCAGCAGTTTCATGCAGGGCGCGGGTGACACTGAAGCTTTCTTT. Amino acid sequence: CASSFMQGAGDTEAFF. The chain employs TRBV27 and TRBJ1-1, with a weak D call TRBD1 (5 bases). V was pared by 3 bases and J by 3 bases, with 17 bases between. The CDR3 consists of 16 residues. From germline, CDR1 is MNHEY and CDR2 SMNVEV (reference sequence).

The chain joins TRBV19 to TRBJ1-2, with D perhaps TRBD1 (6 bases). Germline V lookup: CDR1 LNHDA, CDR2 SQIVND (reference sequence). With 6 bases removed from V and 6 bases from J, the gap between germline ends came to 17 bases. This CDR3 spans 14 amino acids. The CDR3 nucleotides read TGTGCCAGTAGAAAAAACCAGGGGAGCGATGGCTACACCTTC. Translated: CASRKNQGSDGYTF.

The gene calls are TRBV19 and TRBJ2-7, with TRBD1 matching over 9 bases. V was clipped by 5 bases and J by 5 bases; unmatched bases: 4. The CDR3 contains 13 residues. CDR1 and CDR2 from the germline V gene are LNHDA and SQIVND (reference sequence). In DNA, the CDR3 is TGTGCCAGTAGTCTGGACAGGGGAAACGAGCAGTACTTC. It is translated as CASSLDRGNEQYF.

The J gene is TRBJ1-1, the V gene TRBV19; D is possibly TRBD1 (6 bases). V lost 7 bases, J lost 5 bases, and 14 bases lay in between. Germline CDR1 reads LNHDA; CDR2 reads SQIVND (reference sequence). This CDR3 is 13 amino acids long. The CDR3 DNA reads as TGTGCCAGTAATCTCAGGGGTTGGACTGAAGCTTTCTTT. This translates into CASNLRGWTEAFF.

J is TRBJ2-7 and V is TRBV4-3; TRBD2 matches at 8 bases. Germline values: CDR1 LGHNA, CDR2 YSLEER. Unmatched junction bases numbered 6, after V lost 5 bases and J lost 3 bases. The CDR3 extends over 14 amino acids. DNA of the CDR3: TGCGCCAGCAGCAAACTAGCGGATCACTACGAGCAGTACTTC. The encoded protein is CASSKLADHYEQYF.

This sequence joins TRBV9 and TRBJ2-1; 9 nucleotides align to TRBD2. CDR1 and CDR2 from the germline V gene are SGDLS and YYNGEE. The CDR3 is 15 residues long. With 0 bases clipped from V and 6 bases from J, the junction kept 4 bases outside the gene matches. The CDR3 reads CASSVASGDANEQFF. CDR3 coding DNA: TGTGCCAGCAGCGTAGCTAGCGGGGACGCCAATGAGCAGTTCTTC.

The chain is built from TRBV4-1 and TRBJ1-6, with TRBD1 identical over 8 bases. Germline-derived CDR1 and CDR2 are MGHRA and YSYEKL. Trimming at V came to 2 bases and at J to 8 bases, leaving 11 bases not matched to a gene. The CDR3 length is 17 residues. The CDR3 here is CASSQYWTGYEDSPLHF. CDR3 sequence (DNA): TGCGCCAGCAGCCAATACTGGACAGGGTACGAGGATTCACCCCTCCACTTT.

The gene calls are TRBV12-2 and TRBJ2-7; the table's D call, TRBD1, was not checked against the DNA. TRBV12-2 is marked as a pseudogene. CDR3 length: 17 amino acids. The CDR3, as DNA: TGTGCAAGTCGCCCCGGGACACCCGGAGTATTCTCCTACGAGCAGTACTTC. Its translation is CASRPGTPGVFSYEQYF.

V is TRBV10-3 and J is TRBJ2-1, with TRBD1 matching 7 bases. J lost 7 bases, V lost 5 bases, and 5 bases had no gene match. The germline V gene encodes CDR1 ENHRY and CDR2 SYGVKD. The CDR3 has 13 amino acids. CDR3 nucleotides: TGTGCCATCAGTCCGACAGGGATAAATGAGCAGTTCTTC. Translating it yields CAISPTGINEQFF.

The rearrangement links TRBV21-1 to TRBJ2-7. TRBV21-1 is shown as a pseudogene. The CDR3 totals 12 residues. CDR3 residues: CARGAGGYEQYF. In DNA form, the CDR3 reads TGTGCCAGAGGGGCAGGAGGTTACGAGCAGTACTTC.